This passage covers 9 T cell receptor beta chains from one sample sequenced in a study of CD8+ T cells in alopecia areata. RNA extraction and reverse transcription yielded cDNA as sequencing template. The assay was immunoSEQ multiplex PCR, and TCRdb's table has in-frame clones only and misses some. The table includes 110,000 or so clones, roughly 50% detected once. Treatment: oral pan-JAK inhibitor, 5-10 mg twice daily. Sample: CD8+ T cells sorted from blood, taken at week 4, from a patient treated with tofacitinib. These TCRs come from a human donor with alopecia areata.

This chain links TRBV30 with TRBJ2-3; a weak D match, TRBD1 (6 bases). Looked up from germline, CDR1 is GTSNPN and CDR2 is SVGIG (reference sequence). The V end lost 1 base, the J end lost 1 base, and 12 bases lay between the germline ends. The CDR3 covers 15 residues. This chain's CDR3 is CAWSAGTRGTDTQYF. In DNA form, the CDR3 reads TGTGCCTGGAGTGCCGGGACACGGGGCACAGATACGCAGTATTTT.

This clone appeared once. The V call is TRBV30, the J call TRBJ1-6; D possibly corresponds to TRBD1 (5 bases). V was clipped by 0 bases and J by 11 bases, with 17 bases between them. Germline V gene lookup returns CDR1 GTSNPN and CDR2 SVGIG (reference sequence). This CDR3 comprises 15 residues. This CDR3 is CAWSVGVGEIPPLHF. The CDR3 DNA sequence: TGTGCCTGGAGTGTTGGAGTGGGGGAAATCCCACCCCTCCACTTT.

The chain is built from TRBV30 and TRBJ1-2; 11 bases agree with TRBD1. Germline CDR1 GTSNPN, CDR2 SVGIG (reference sequence). The V and J ends lost 3 bases and 3 bases, in that order; junction bases with no gene match: 0. The CDR3 is made up of 13 amino acids. The CDR3 is CAWRGQGDYGYTF. The CDR3 DNA follows: TGTGCCTGGAGGGGACAGGGGGACTATGGCTACACCTTC.

The V gene is TRBV29-1, the J gene TRBJ2-2; 9 bases are a match to TRBD1. Losses at the gene ends were 1 base for V and 0 bases for J; bases not matched to a gene: 9. The CDR3 has 18 residues. Per the germline V gene, CDR1 is SQVTM and CDR2 is ANQGSEA. The CDR3 nucleotides are TGCAGCGTTGAAGTCTGGGACAGGGCAGGGTCGAACACCGGGGAGCTGTTTTTT. It specifies CSVEVWDRAGSNTGELFF.

V is TRBV7-3 and J is TRBJ2-4, with TRBD1 identical over 7 bases. Per the germline V gene, CDR1 is SGHTA and CDR2 is FQGTGA. The CDR3 consists of 18 residues. With 1 base clipped from V and 0 bases from J, the junction kept 9 bases outside the gene matches. CDR3 loop: CASSLRDRTILAKNIQYF. CDR3 bases: TGTGCCAGCAGCTTAAGGGACAGAACAATCCTAGCCAAAAACATTCAGTACTTC.

There are a few counts of this clone. This chain links TRBV9 with TRBJ2-5; D remains ambiguous. Trimming removed 4 bases from V and 4 bases from J, with 5 bases in between. Germline V gene lookup returns CDR1 SGDLS and CDR2 YYNGEE. This CDR3 has 11 amino acids. CDR3 DNA sequence: TGTGCCAGCAGCCCTGGAGAGACCCAGTACTTC. Protein product: CASSPGETQYF.

The chain uses TRBV30 and TRBJ1-3; tentative D call: TRBD1 (5 bases). The V end was cut by 3 bases, the J end by 0 bases, with 9 bases between. The CDR3 totals 14 residues. The germline CDR1 and CDR2 sequences are GTSNPN and SVGIG (reference sequence). CDR3 region: CAWSDSYSGNTIYF. CDR3 bases: TGTGCCTGGAGCGACAGCTACTCTGGAAACACCATATATTTT.

The V call is TRBV7-9, the J call TRBJ1-1; a possible D gene is TRBD1 (6 bases). Germline V gene sequence: CDR1 SEHNR, CDR2 FQNEAQ (reference sequence). The CDR3 spans 12 residues. Trimming pared 6 bases from V and 6 bases from J, leaving 11 bases between. Here the CDR3 DNA reads TGTGCCAGCAGTACAGGGAGTGCTGAAGCTTTCTTT. It codes for CASSTGSAEAFF.

This chain joins TRBV30 and TRBJ1-3; 7 bases fit TRBD1. Trimming at V came to 3 bases and at J to 0 bases, leaving 5 bases not matched to a gene. The CDR3 has 15 residues. Per the germline V gene, CDR1 is GTSNPN and CDR2 is SVGIG (reference sequence). Here the CDR3 DNA reads TGTGCCTGGAGCAAGGACAGGACCTCTGGAAACACCATATATTTT. The encoded protein is CAWSKDRTSGNTIYF.